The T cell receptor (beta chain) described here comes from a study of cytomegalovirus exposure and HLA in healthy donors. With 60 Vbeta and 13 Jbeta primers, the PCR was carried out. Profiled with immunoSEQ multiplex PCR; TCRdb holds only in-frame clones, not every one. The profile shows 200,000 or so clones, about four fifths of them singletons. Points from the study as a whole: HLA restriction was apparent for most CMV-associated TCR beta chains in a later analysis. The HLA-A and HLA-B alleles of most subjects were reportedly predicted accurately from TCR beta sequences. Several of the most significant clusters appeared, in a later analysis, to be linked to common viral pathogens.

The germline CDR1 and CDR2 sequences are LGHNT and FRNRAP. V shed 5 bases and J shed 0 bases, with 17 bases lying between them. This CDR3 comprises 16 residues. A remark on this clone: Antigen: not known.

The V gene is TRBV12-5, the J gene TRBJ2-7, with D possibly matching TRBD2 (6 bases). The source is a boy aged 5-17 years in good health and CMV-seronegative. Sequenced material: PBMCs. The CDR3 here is CASGPSGGEHSYEQYF. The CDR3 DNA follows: TGTGCTAGTGGTCCAAGTGGAGGGGAACACTCCTACGAGCAGTACTTC.